This T cell receptor beta chain was recovered during a study of blood T cells in healthy people across ages. Primers used in a second PCR of roughly 6 to 11 cycles were a sample-barcoded 5' primer and a J-beta primer mix. A single record per CDR3 protein comes from TCRdb applying MiXCR to the 5' RACE reads. This repertoire shows roughly 570,000 distinct CDR3 sequences, roughly a quarter found once; its top ten account for roughly 20%. PBMCs were isolated at a quantity of at least 6.5 million per sample. Germline CDR1 SNHLY, CDR2 FYNNEI. CDR3 length: 12 amino acids. This clonotype was detected a few times.

Material for sequencing was blood. The gene calls are TRBV2 and TRBJ2-5, with no clear D. The assigned J gene may be wrong: the sequence end matches TRBJ2-7 better. This TCR derives from a woman aged 70 to 79 in good health. Here the CDR3 reads CASSNPNYEQYF. The DNA for the CDR3 is TGTGCCAGCAGTAACCCGAACTACGAGCAGTACTTC.